These 7 T cell receptor beta chains came from one sample sequenced in a study of vaccination effects on CD4 cells after COVID-19. These receptors have no known antigen. Here immunoSEQ multiplex PCR was the method, and the copy in TCRdb shows in-frame clones only, minus some. The sample lists 55,000 to 75,000 clones; roughly four fifths were seen once. ViraFEST expansion of antigen-specific CD4+ T cells with viral peptide pools preceded sequencing. A roughly 10-day culture period preceded the isolation of CD4+ T cells. Vaccine recipients had no previous SARS-CoV-2 infection; their nucleocapsid antibodies were negative. The sequencing here drew on CD4+ T cells from PBMCs cultured with HCoV-NL63 spike peptides, taken before COVID-19 vaccination. Source of these receptors: a human donor who received a COVID-19 vaccine.

This chain joins TRBV6-1 and TRBJ1-2, with D unresolved. The CDR3 is 15 amino acids. Germline CDR1 reads MNHNS; CDR2 reads SASEGT. V dropped 1 base and J dropped 0 bases, with 9 bases sitting between them. The CDR3 here is CASSEEPGPNYGYTF. The CDR3 bases are TGTGCCAGCAGTGAAGAGCCGGGCCCTAACTATGGCTACACCTTC.

The rearrangement joins TRBV6-5 to TRBJ2-1, with 8 bases matching TRBD2. This CDR3 is 12 amino acids long. Unmatched junction bases numbered 4, after V lost 7 bases and J lost 8 bases. CDR1 MNHEY and CDR2 SVGAGI come from the germline V gene. CDR3 amino acids: CASTPRGDEQFF. The DNA for the CDR3 is TGTGCCAGCACCCCGCGGGGGGATGAGCAGTTCTTC.

The J gene is TRBJ1-2, the V gene TRBV7-2, with TRBD1 as a possible D gene (6 bases). CDR3 size: 13 residues. The V gene lost 2 bases and the J gene lost 8 bases, with 12 bases spanning the gap. Germline CDR1 reads SGHTA; CDR2 reads FQGNSA. CDR3 sequence: CASSLQGGGGYTF. The CDR3 bases are TGTGCCAGCAGCTTACAAGGGGGGGGCGGCTACACCTTC.

V gene TRBV7-2 combines with J gene TRBJ2-3, with 9 bases that match TRBD2. This CDR3 comprises 14 residues. The germline V gene has CDR1 SGHTA and CDR2 FQGNSA. V lost 4 bases, J lost 4 bases, and 3 bases stayed unmatched. CDR3 nucleotide sequence: TGTGCCAGCAGCTCGGGACTAGCCGCAGATACGCAGTATTTT. This codes for CASSSGLAADTQYF.

The J gene is TRBJ1-6, the V gene TRBV7-3, with TRBD1 identical over 9 bases. This CDR3 is 15 amino acids long. Germline V gene data show CDR1 as SGHTA and CDR2 as FQGTGA. The V and J ends lost 2 bases and 9 bases, in that order; junction bases with no gene match: 5. In DNA, the CDR3 is TGTGCCAGCAGCTTACTGGGACAGGGTTCTTCACCCCTCCACTTT. It codes for CASSLLGQGSSPLHF.

The chain couples TRBV9 to TRBJ2-1; 8 nucleotides match TRBD1. Germline CDR1 is SGDLS and CDR2 is YYNGEE. The CDR3 sequence is 15 residues long. J gave up 6 bases and V 1 base, and 6 bases lay outside the gene matches. The CDR3 sequence: CASSVRWGTGNEQFF. CDR3 DNA sequence: TGTGCCAGCAGCGTAAGGTGGGGGACAGGCAATGAGCAGTTCTTC. The whole variable domain, filled in from reference TRBV9 and TRBJ2-1, reads DSGVTQTPKHLITATGQRVTLRCSPRSGDLSVYWYQQSLDQGLQFLIQYYNGEERAKGNILERFSAQQFPDLHSELNLSSLELGDSALYFCASSVRWGTGNEQFFGPGTRLTVL.

This clone was counted between two and nine times. Additional DNA sequences in this sample encode the identical CDR3. The J gene is TRBJ2-3, the V gene TRBV24-1; D not certain. The CDR3 loop spans 14 amino acids. The germline V gene has CDR1 KGHDR and CDR2 SFDVKD. Deletions cut 4 bases from V and 0 bases from J, with 7 bases between. As DNA, the CDR3 is TGTGCCACCAGTGAGCCCTCCAGCACAGATACGCAGTATTTT. As protein: CATSEPSSTDTQYF.